These 30 T cell receptor beta chains were sequenced from one sample in a study of T cell responses to AZD1222 COVID-19 vaccine. Sequencing was performed with immunoSEQ multiplex PCR; in TCRdb, only in-frame clones are kept and a portion is missing. The table shows fewer than 100,000 clones, with around nine tenths occurring only once. The starting material was peripheral blood, obtained 28 days after the second AZD1222 dose. These receptors came from an adult who received the AZD1222 COVID-19 vaccine.

This chain connects TRBV2 to TRBJ1-1, with D perhaps matching TRBD1 (5 bases). Germline CDR1 and CDR2: SNHLY and FYNNEI. This CDR3 is 14 amino acids long. Trimming removed 7 bases at V and 3 bases at J, with 15 bases between. This chain's CDR3 is CASTARGRDTEAFF. The CDR3 DNA is TGTGCCAGCACTGCGCGGGGACGGGACACTGAAGCTTTCTTT.

V usage is TRBV9 and J usage is TRBJ2-5; 7 bases line up with TRBD1. This CDR3 has 15 residues. With 0 bases clipped from V and 5 bases from J, the junction kept 7 bases outside the gene matches. Germline assignment: CDR1 SGDLS and CDR2 YYNGEE. As DNA, the CDR3 is TGTGCCAGCAGCGTAGCTAAGACAGGGTTGGAGACCCAGTACTTC. Translated: CASSVAKTGLETQYF.

The chain joins TRBV27 to TRBJ2-3, with 7 nucleotides matching TRBD2. V lost 10 bases and J lost 0; bases outside the gene matches: 10. The germline V gene has CDR1 MNHEY and CDR2 SMNVEV (reference sequence). CDR3 length: 15 amino acids. The CDR3 loop is CATLRLGGSTDTQYF. DNA for the CDR3: TGTGCCACCCTAAGGCTGGGGGGGAGCACAGATACGCAGTATTTT.

The chain recombines TRBV24-1 with TRBJ1-2; D is undetermined. The CDR3 extends over 14 amino acids. Trimming stripped 3 bases from V and 6 bases from J, with 13 bases between. Looked up from germline, CDR1 is KGHDR and CDR2 is SFDVKD. The CDR3 region has the DNA TGTGCCACCAGTGATCCAGGACGGCTCCATGGCTACACCTTC. Its protein is CATSDPGRLHGYTF.

The V and J genes are TRBV5-4 and TRBJ1-2; 10 bases fit TRBD1. With 2 bases clipped from V and 3 bases from J, the junction kept 4 bases outside the gene matches. This CDR3 is 15 amino acids long. Germline V gives CDR1 SGHNT, CDR2 YYREEE (reference sequence). The CDR3 DNA reads as TGTGCCAGCAGCTTCCTGACAGGGGGCGACTATGGCTACACCTTC. Translating gives CASSFLTGGDYGYTF.

The chain couples TRBV11-2 to TRBJ2-1; 13 nucleotides match TRBD2. The CDR3 totals 17 residues. Germline trimming cut 4 bases from V and 9 bases from J; bases unmatched to any gene: 12. Germline CDR1 SGHAT, CDR2 FQNNGV. The CDR3 region has the DNA TGTGCCAGCAGCTCCCCCCTCTGGGGACTAGCGGGGCGTGAGCAGTTCTTC. It yields the protein CASSSPLWGLAGREQFF.

The chain joins TRBV9 to TRBJ2-5; 8 bases are a match to TRBD2. This CDR3 is 14 amino acids long. From germline, CDR1 is SGDLS and CDR2 YYNGEE. The J segment lost 2 bases and the V segment lost 0 bases, leaving 0 bases of the junction unmatched. Written as DNA, the CDR3 is TGTGCCAGCAGCGTAGCGGGGGGGCAAGAGACCCAGTACTTC. Translated, it gives CASSVAGGQETQYF.

This chain connects TRBV6-9 to TRBJ2-7; D uncertain. The CDR3 is 13 amino acids. Germline V lookup: CDR1 MNHGY, CDR2 SVAAGI. Trimming removed 8 bases from V and 3 bases from J, with 14 bases in between. The CDR3 DNA sequence: TGTGCCAGCCCCTGGTGGGATTTCTACGAGCAGTACTTC. Protein product: CASPWWDFYEQYF.

The chain has TRBV11-1 and TRBJ2-2, with D possibly matching TRBD1 (6 bases). The V and J ends lost 1 base and 6 bases respectively, with 12 bases between them. Germline loops: CDR1 SGHAT, CDR2 FQDESV (reference sequence). CDR3 size: 15 residues. In DNA form, the CDR3 reads TGTGCCAGCAGCTTAGATTCGAAGGGGGCCGGGGAGCTGTTTTTT. Protein sequence: CASSLDSKGAGELFF.

The chain uses TRBV19 and TRBJ2-2; 7 bases map to TRBD2. Germline loops: CDR1 LNHDA, CDR2 SQIVND (reference sequence). V shed 6 bases, J shed 5 bases, and the junction held 9 bases outside the gene matches. The CDR3 covers 15 residues. The CDR3: CASSGDRAGTGELFF. CDR3 sequence (DNA): TGTGCCAGTAGCGGGGACCGAGCGGGGACCGGGGAGCTGTTTTTT.

Only one count was recorded for this clone. The chain combines TRBV6-2 or TRBV6-3 with TRBJ1-5; no clear D gene. The length of the CDR3 is 13 residues. Trimming stripped 5 bases from V and 0 bases from J, with 5 bases between. Germline CDR1 is MNHEY and CDR2 is SVGEGT. This chain's CDR3 is CASSGYSNQPQHF. The CDR3 DNA reads as TGTGCCAGCAGTGGGTATAGCAATCAGCCCCAGCATTTT.

This rearrangement joins TRBV7-2 to TRBJ1-1; D not certain. The V end was cut by 3 bases, the J end by 1 base, with 9 bases between. Germline V CDR1 and CDR2: SGHTA, FQGNSA. The CDR3 has 14 amino acids. The CDR3, as DNA: TGTGCCAGCAGCTTCCGTCACACGAACACTGAAGCTTTCTTT. This codes for CASSFRHTNTEAFF. The full variable domain, completed using reference TRBV7-2 and TRBJ1-1, is GAGVSQSPSNKVTEKGKDVELRCDPISGHTALYWYRQSLGQGLEFLIYFQGNSAPDKSGLPSDRFSAERTGGSVSTLTIQRTQQEDSAVYLCASSFRHTNTEAFFGQGTRLTVV.

This rearrangement joins TRBV7-3 to TRBJ1-1; TRBD1 might be the D (5 bases). CDR1 and CDR2 (germline): SGHTA, FQGTGA. With 5 bases removed from V and 2 bases from J, the gap between germline ends came to 9 bases. This CDR3 comprises 13 residues. CDR3 region: CASSRQINTEAFF. CDR3 coding DNA: TGTGCCAGCAGCCGACAGATTAACACTGAAGCTTTCTTT.

The chain combines TRBV5-4 with TRBJ2-3; the match to TRBD2 covers 16 bases. CDR3 length: 18 residues. Germline CDR1 is SGHNT and CDR2 is YYREEE (reference sequence). V dropped 4 bases and J dropped 3; count of bases not matched to a gene: 8. The CDR3 protein is CASSRGTSGGAGTDTQYF. CDR3 coding DNA: TGTGCCAGCAGCCGAGGGACTAGCGGGGGGGCCGGGACAGATACGCAGTATTTT.

The chain carries TRBV5-1 and TRBJ1-6, with 8 positions matching TRBD1. Germline CDR1 is SGHRS and CDR2 is YFSETQ. The CDR3 extends over 17 amino acids. The V and J ends lost 4 bases and 7 bases, in that order; junction bases with no gene match: 13. The CDR3 loop reads CASSRPRGQGDNSPLHF. CDR3 DNA: TGCGCCAGCAGCCGGCCCCGAGGACAGGGAGACAATTCACCCCTCCACTTT.

This clone was seen a single time. The DNA of the CDR3 is TGTGCCAGCTCACCGAACGGGAACACTGAAGCTTTCTTT. The encoded protein is CASSPNGNTEAFF. The genes are TRBV18 and TRBJ1-1; no definite D call. Germline V gene lookup returns CDR1 KGHSH and CDR2 LQKENI. The CDR3 runs 13 residues. Trimming cost V 3 bases and J 1 base, with 6 bases left between them. Together with reference TRBV18 and TRBJ1-1, the CDR3 gives the full variable domain: NAGVMQNPRHLVRRRGQEARLRCSPMKGHSHVYWYRQLPEEGLKFMVYLQKENIIDESGMPKERFSAEFPKEGPSILRIQQVVRGDSAAYFCASSPNGNTEAFFGQGTRLTVV.

J is TRBJ2-7 and V is TRBV28; 12 nucleotides align to TRBD1. CDR1 MDHEN and CDR2 SYDVKM come from the germline V gene. The CDR3 sequence is 15 residues long. V was pared by 5 bases and J by 3 bases, with 5 bases of the junction left unmatched. CDR3 loop: CASSPGTGGVYEQYF. CDR3 in DNA: TGTGCCAGCAGTCCCGGGACAGGGGGCGTCTACGAGCAGTACTTC.

The gene calls are TRBV5-1 and TRBJ2-2; 10 bases map to TRBD1. This CDR3 comprises 15 residues. Trimming took 4 bases from V and 5 from J; bases not matched to a gene: 5. Germline V gene sequence: CDR1 SGHRS, CDR2 YFSETQ. CDR3 loop: CASSARDRGTGELFF. In DNA form, the CDR3 reads TGCGCCAGCAGCGCGAGGGACAGGGGTACCGGGGAGCTGTTTTTT.

This clone was detected only once. The chain carries TRBV5-1 and TRBJ2-5; D may be TRBD1 or TRBD2 (6 bases each). Looked up from germline, CDR1 is SGHRS and CDR2 is YFSETQ. V gave up 1 base and J gave up 3 bases, with 16 bases separating them. The CDR3 spans 16 residues. The CDR3 is CASSLNSGAQKETQYF. The CDR3 DNA follows: TGCGCCAGCAGCTTGAACTCGGGGGCCCAAAAAGAGACCCAGTACTTC. Looking up the rest from reference TRBV5-1 and TRBJ2-5 gives the full variable domain: KAGVTQTPRYLIKTRGQQVTLSCSPISGHRSVSWYQQTPGQGLQFLFEYFSETQRNKGNFPGRFSGRQFSNSRSEMNVSTLELGDSALYLCASSLNSGAQKETQYFGPGTRLLVL.

This clone occurred once. This chain connects TRBV28 to TRBJ2-7; 11 bases match TRBD1. CDR3 length equals 14 residues. Trimming at V came to 5 bases and at J to 4 bases, leaving 4 bases not matched to a gene. The germline V gene has CDR1 MDHEN and CDR2 SYDVKM. This CDR3 reads CASSGGQGAYEQYF. The CDR3 DNA reads as TGTGCCAGCAGTGGCGGACAGGGGGCATACGAGCAGTACTTC.

V and J are TRBV11-1 and TRBJ1-2; tentatively, D is TRBD1 (5 bases). The CDR3 is 16 amino acids. Germline CDR1 SGHAT, CDR2 FQDESV (reference sequence). Trimming removed 5 bases at V and 4 bases at J, with 20 bases between. The CDR3 reads CASSPVEGRTSYGYTF. CDR3 nucleotide sequence: TGTGCCAGCAGCCCCGTTGAGGGCAGGACAAGCTATGGCTACACCTTC. Full variable domain (missing parts from reference TRBV11-1 and TRBJ1-2): EAEVAQSPRYKITEKSQAVAFWCDPISGHATLYWYRQILGQGPELLVQFQDESVVDDSQLPKDRFSAERLKGVDSTLKIQPAELGDSAMYLCASSPVEGRTSYGYTFGSGTRLTVV.

J is TRBJ1-5 and V is TRBV19; no reliable D call. The V end was cut by 3 bases, the J end by 2 bases, with 14 bases between. The CDR3 has 16 amino acids. Germline-derived CDR1 and CDR2 are LNHDA and SQIVND (reference sequence). The CDR3 is CASSIWGNAGNQPQHF. In nucleotides, the CDR3 is TGTGCCAGTAGTATCTGGGGAAACGCGGGCAATCAGCCCCAGCATTTT.

The chain is built from TRBV9 and TRBJ2-7; D is ambiguous. Germline CDR1 SGDLS, CDR2 YYNGEE. The V end lost 8 bases, the J end lost 2 bases, and 17 bases lay between the germline ends. The CDR3 sequence is 14 residues long. Here the CDR3 reads CARRAVSIPYEQYF. CDR3 coding DNA: TGTGCCAGACGGGCAGTATCTATACCCTACGAGCAGTACTTC.

The rearrangement uses TRBV9 and TRBJ1-4; D may be TRBD1 (5 bases). Germline CDR1 and CDR2: SGDLS and YYNGEE. The CDR3 length is 18 residues. V was trimmed by 0 bases and J by 0 bases, leaving 15 bases between them. The CDR3 spells CASSVGRGSGATNEKLFF. The CDR3 DNA follows: TGTGCCAGCAGCGTAGGACGGGGGTCGGGAGCAACTAATGAAAAACTGTTTTTT. Together with reference TRBV9 and TRBJ1-4, the CDR3 gives the full variable domain: DSGVTQTPKHLITATGQRVTLRCSPRSGDLSVYWYQQSLDQGLQFLIQYYNGEERAKGNILERFSAQQFPDLHSELNLSSLELGDSALYFCASSVGRGSGATNEKLFFGSGTQLSVL.

V gene TRBV7-3 combines with J gene TRBJ2-7; D perhaps matches TRBD2 (6 bases). This CDR3 is 15 amino acids long. Trimming shortened V by 5 bases and J by 2 bases, and 16 bases separated the two germline ends. Germline V gives CDR1 SGHTA, CDR2 FQGTGA. The CDR3, as DNA: TGTGCCAGCAGCCTACTAACGGGACTGGCCTACGAGCAGTACTTC. It encodes CASSLLTGLAYEQYF.

The chain employs TRBV9 and TRBJ1-2; 7 positions match TRBD1. The CDR3 loop spans 14 amino acids. Per germline, CDR1 SGDLS and CDR2 YYNGEE. J gave up 5 bases and V 0 bases, and 4 bases lay outside the gene matches. The CDR3 region is CASSVVGGAYGYTF. CDR3 nucleotide sequence: TGTGCCAGCAGCGTAGTAGGGGGCGCATATGGCTACACCTTC.

V gene TRBV21-1 combines with J gene TRBJ2-2; TRBD1 is taken as the D call from the table, unchecked against the DNA. TRBV21-1 is described as a pseudogene. CDR3 length: 14 amino acids. The CDR3 coding sequence is TGTGCCAGCAGCGACCGACAGGGACCCGGGGAGCTGTTTTTT. Its protein is CASSDRQGPGELFF.

The chain uses TRBV11-2 and TRBJ2-1; D is perhaps TRBD2 (7 bases). This CDR3 has 15 residues. CDR1 and CDR2 (germline): SGHAT, FQNNGV. V was trimmed by 0 bases and J by 5 bases, leaving 11 bases between them. In nucleotides, the CDR3 is TGTGCCAGCAGCTTAGAGGGGGGGCTCAACAATGAGCAGTTCTTC. It yields the protein CASSLEGGLNNEQFF.

The genes are TRBV5-5 and TRBJ2-1; tentatively, D is TRBD1 (6 bases). The CDR3 totals 16 residues. The V gene lost 2 bases and the J gene lost 6 bases, with 18 bases spanning the gap. Per the germline V gene, CDR1 is SGHKS and CDR2 is YYEKEE (reference sequence). DNA of the CDR3: TGTGCCAGCAGCTTCCCACAGGGTTTTACTCCCAATGAGCAGTTCTTC. Protein: CASSFPQGFTPNEQFF.

The V gene is TRBV18, the J gene TRBJ1-5; unclear D gene. The CDR3 totals 14 residues. The germline V and J ends were trimmed by 3 bases and 4 bases, with 10 bases remaining between them. The germline V gene encodes CDR1 KGHSH and CDR2 LQKENI. The CDR3 spells CASSPGAGNQPQHF. For the CDR3, the DNA is TGTGCCAGCTCACCCGGAGCGGGAAATCAGCCCCAGCATTTT.